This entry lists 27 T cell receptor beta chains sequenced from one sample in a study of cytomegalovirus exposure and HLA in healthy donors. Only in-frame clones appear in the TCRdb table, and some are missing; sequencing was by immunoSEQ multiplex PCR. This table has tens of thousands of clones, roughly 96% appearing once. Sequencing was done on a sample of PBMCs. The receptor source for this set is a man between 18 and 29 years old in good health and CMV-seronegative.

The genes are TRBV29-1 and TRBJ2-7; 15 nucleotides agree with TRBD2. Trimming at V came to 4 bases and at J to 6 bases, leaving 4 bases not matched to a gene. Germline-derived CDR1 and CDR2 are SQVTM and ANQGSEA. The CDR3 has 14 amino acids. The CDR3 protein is CSVGTSGRAGEQYF. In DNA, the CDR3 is TGCAGCGTTGGGACTAGCGGGAGGGCTGGCGAGCAGTACTTC.

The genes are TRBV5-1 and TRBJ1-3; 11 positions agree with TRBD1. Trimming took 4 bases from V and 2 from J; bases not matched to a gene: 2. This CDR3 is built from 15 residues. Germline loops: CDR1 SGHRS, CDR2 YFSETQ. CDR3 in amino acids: CASSKGQGAGNTIYF. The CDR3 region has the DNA TGCGCCAGCAGCAAGGGACAGGGGGCTGGAAACACCATATATTTT.

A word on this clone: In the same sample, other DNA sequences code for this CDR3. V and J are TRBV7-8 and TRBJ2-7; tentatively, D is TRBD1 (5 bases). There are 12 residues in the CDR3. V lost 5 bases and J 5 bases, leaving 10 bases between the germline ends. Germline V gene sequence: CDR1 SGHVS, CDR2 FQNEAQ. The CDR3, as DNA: TGTGCCAGCAGCCCCACAGGTCACGAGCAGTACTTC. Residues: CASSPTGHEQYF.

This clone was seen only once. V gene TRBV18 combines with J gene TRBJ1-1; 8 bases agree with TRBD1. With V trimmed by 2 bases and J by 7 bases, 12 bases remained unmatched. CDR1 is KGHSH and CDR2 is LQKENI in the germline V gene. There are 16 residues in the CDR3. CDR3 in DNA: TGTGCCAGCTCACCAACTAGAAGACAGGGGTATGATGAAGCTTTCTTT. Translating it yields CASSPTRRQGYDEAFF. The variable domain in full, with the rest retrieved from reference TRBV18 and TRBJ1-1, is NAGVMQNPRHLVRRRGQEARLRCSPMKGHSHVYWYRQLPEEGLKFMVYLQKENIIDESGMPKERFSAEFPKEGPSILRIQQVVRGDSAAYFCASSPTRRQGYDEAFFGQGTRLTVV.

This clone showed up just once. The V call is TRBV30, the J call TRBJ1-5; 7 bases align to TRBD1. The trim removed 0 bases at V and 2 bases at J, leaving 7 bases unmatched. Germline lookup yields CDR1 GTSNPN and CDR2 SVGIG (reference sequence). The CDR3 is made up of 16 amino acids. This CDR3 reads CAWSVSGTAGNQPQHF. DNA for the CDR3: TGTGCCTGGAGTGTATCGGGGACAGCAGGCAATCAGCCCCAGCATTTT.

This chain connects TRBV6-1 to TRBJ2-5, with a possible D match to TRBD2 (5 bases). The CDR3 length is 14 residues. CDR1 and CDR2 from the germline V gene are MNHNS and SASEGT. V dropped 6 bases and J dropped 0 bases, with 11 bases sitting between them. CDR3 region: CASRPERYQETQYF. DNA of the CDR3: TGTGCCAGCAGACCAGAGCGGTACCAAGAGACCCAGTACTTC.

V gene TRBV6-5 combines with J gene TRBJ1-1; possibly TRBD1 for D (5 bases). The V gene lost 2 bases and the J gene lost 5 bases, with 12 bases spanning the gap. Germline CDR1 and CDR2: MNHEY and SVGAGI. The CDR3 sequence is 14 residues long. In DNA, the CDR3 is TGTGCCAGCAGTTACGACAATGGGGGGACTGAAGCTTTCTTT. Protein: CASSYDNGGTEAFF.

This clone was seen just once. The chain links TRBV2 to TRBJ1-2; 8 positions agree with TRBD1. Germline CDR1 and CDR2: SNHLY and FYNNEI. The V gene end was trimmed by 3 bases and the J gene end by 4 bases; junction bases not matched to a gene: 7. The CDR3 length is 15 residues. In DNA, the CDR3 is TGTGCCAGCAGTGAGGACGGACAGGGAGGCTATGGCTACACCTTC. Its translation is CASSEDGQGGYGYTF.

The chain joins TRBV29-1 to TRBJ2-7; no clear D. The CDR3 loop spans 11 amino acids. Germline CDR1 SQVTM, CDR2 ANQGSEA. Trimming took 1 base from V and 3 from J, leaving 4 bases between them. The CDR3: CSVEANYEQYF. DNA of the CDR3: TGCAGCGTTGAAGCCAACTACGAGCAGTACTTC.

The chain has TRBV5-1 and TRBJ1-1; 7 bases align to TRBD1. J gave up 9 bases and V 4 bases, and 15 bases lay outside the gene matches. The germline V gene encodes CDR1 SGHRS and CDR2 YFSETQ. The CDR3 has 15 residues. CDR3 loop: CASSDGDVTGQQAFF. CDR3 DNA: TGCGCCAGCAGCGACGGGGACGTGACAGGGCAGCAAGCTTTCTTT.

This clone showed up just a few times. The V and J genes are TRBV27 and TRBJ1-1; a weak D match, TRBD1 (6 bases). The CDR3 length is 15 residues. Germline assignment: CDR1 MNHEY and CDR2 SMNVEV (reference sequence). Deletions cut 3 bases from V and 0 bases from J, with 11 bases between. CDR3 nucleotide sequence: TGTGCCAGCAGTTTGACAGGACAAATGAACACTGAAGCTTTCTTT. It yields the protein CASSLTGQMNTEAFF.

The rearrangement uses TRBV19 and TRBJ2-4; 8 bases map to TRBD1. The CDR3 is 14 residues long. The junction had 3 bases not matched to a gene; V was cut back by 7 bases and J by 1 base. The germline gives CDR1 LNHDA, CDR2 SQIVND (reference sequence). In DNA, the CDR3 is TGTGCCAGTACACGGGACAGGGCCAAAAACATTCAGTACTTC. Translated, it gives CASTRDRAKNIQYF.

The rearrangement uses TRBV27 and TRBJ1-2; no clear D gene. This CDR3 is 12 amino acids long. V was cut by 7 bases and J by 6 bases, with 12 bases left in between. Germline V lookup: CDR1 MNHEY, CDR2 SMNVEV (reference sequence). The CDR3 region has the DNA TGTGCCAGCAATTCGGTAGAGCATGGCTACACCTTC. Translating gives CASNSVEHGYTF.

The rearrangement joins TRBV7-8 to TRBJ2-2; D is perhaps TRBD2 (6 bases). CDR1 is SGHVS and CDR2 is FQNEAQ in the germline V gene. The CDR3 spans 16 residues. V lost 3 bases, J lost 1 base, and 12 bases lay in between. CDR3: CASSFLGTLNTGELFF. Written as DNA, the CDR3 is TGTGCCAGCAGCTTCCTCGGGACTCTGAACACCGGGGAGCTGTTTTTT.

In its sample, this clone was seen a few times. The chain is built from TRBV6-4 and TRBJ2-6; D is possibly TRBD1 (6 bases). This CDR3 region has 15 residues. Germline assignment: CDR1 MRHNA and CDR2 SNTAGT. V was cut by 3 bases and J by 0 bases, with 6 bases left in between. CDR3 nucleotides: TGTGCCAGCAGTGAGGACAGCTCTGGGGCCAACGTCCTGACTTTC. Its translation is CASSEDSSGANVLTF.

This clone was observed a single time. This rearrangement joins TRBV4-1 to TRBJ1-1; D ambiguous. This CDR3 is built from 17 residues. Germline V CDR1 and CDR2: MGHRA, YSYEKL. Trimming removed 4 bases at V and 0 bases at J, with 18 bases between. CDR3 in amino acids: CASSPPVDGLMNTEAFF. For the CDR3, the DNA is TGCGCCAGCAGCCCACCCGTGGATGGACTGATGAACACTGAAGCTTTCTTT.

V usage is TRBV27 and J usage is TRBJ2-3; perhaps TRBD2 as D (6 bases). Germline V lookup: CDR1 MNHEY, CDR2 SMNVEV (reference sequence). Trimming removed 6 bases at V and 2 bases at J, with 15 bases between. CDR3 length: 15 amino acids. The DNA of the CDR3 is TGTGCCAGCAGCCCGATATGGGGGGTCACAGATACGCAGTATTTT. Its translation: CASSPIWGVTDTQYF.

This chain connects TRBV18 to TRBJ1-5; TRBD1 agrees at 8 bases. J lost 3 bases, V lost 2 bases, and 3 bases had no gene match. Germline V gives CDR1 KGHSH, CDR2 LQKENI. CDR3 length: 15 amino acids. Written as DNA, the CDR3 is TGTGCCAGCTCACCAGGGACAGGTGTCAATCAGCCCCAGCATTTT. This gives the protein CASSPGTGVNQPQHF. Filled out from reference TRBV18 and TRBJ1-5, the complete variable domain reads NAGVMQNPRHLVRRRGQEARLRCSPMKGHSHVYWYRQLPEEGLKFMVYLQKENIIDESGMPKERFSAEFPKEGPSILRIQQVVRGDSAAYFCASSPGTGVNQPQHFGDGTRLSIL.

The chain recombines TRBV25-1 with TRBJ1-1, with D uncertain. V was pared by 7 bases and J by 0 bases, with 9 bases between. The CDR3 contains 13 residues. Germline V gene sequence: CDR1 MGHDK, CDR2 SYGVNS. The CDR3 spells CASKVGVNTEAFF. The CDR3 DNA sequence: TGTGCCAGCAAGGTTGGAGTGAACACTGAAGCTTTCTTT.

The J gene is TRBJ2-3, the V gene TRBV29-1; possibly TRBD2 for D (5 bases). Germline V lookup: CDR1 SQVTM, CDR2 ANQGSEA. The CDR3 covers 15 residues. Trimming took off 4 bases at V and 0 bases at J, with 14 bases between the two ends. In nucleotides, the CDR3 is TGCAGCGTTGCGTCGGGGAGCACTAGCACAGATACGCAGTATTTT. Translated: CSVASGSTSTDTQYF.

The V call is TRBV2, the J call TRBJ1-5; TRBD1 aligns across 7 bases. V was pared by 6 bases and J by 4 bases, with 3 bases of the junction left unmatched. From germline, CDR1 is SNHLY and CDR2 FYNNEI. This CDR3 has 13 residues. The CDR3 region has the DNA TGTGCCAGCAGGTCGACAGGGAATCAGCCCCAGCATTTT. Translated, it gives CASRSTGNQPQHF.

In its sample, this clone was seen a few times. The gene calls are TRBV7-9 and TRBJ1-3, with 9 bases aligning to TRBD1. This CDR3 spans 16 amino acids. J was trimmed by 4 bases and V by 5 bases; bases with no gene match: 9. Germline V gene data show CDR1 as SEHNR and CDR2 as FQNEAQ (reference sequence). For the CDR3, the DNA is TGTGCCAGCAGCGTCCGGGACAGGGTTTCCGGAAACACCATATATTTT. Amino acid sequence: CASSVRDRVSGNTIYF.

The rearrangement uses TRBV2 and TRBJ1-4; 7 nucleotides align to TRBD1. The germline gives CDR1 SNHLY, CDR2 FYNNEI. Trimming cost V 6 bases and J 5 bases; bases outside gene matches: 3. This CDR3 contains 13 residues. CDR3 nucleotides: TGTGCCAGCAGGACAGGGTACAATGAAAAACTGTTTTTT. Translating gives CASRTGYNEKLFF.

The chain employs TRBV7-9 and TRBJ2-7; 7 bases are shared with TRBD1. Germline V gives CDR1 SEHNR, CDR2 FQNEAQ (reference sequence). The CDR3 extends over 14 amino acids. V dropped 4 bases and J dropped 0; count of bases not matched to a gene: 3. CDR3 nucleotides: TGTGCCAGCAGCTCGGGACAGACCTCCTACGAGCAGTACTTC. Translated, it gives CASSSGQTSYEQYF. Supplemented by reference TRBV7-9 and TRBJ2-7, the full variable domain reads DTGVSQNPRHKITKRGQNVTFRCDPISEHNRLYWYRQTLGQGPEFLTYFQNEAQLEKSRLLSDRFSAERPKGSFSTLEIQRTEQGDSAMYLCASSSGQTSYEQYFGPGTRLTVT.

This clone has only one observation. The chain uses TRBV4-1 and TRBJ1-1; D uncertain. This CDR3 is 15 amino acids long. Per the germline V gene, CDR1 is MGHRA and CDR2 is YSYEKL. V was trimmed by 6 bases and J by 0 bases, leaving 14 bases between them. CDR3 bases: TGCGCCAGCAGGGAGGTACAGATGATGAACACTGAAGCTTTCTTT. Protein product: CASREVQMMNTEAFF.

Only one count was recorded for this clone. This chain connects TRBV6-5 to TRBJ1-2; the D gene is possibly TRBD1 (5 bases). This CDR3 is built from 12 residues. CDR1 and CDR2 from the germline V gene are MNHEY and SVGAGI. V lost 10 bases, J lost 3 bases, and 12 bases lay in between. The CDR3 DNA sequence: TGTGCCATCCCCGGGGGGTACTATGGCTACACCTTC. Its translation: CAIPGGYYGYTF.

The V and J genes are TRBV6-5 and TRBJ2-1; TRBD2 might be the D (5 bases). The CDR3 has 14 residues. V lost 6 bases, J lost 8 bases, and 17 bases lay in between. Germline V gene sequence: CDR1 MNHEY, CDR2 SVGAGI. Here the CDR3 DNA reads TGTGCCAGCAGGCCCTGGACTTCCGGGGATGAGCAGTTCTTC. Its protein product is CASRPWTSGDEQFF.